The sequence of this T cell receptor beta chain was determined in a study of shared clonotypes between healthy human individuals (dated by TCRdb to the early 2020s). As for the study more broadly: The cohort comprised two women and a few men aged 18 to 49 years. Leukapheresis yielded between about 0.94 and 9 billion PBMCs per donor. To estimate repertoire size and how much clonotype sharing occurs between individuals, the study deeply sequenced the blood TCR repertoires of a handful of healthy adults. For each donor, CD4 naive and CD4 memory were each given three plates, CD8 naive was given two plates, and CD8 memory was given one plate. To increase sequencing depth and limit assay-specific biases, different laboratories used diverse techniques to prepare libraries and sequence TCR repertoires. The paper's findings and limits, for the study overall: Sharing across several donors was observed for about 5% of naive CD4, about 4% of naive CD8, over 2% of memory CD4, and 0.4% of memory CD8 clonotypes. Even with the large sequencing depth, rarefaction of the sorted-subset datasets indicated that sequencing was incomplete. Higher generation probabilities were observed for clonotypes shared by all four sorted-subset donors than for non-shared clonotypes. Sampling was restricted to blood, and TCR repertoires in tissues likely differ from the TCR repertoires found in blood. The genetic and exposure-history diversity represented was limited by the small number of donors. Estimated clonotype richness was generally larger for naive than for memory subsets. Based on pairwise subsampling, the degree of clonotype sharing among donors was expected to be affected by sequencing depth.

Using the deep immunoSEQ assay, TCR CDR3 regions were amplified from genomic DNA by multiplex PCR. Extracted genomic DNA from each cell subset was spread evenly across all wells of several immunoSEQ 96-well plates, with each plate serving as a replicate. For sorted subsets, 200 ng of genomic DNA, equivalent to some 30,000 T cell genomes, went into each replicate PCR. The purified libraries were quantified using a Qubit 3.0 fluorometer, sized with a Bioanalyzer 2100, and then quantified again using the KAPA Library Quantification kit. A separate single-read 150-cycle Illumina NextSeq 550 flow cell was used to sequence each immunoSEQ 96-well plate. Per the source publication's procedure: The immunoSEQ output contained only junctional sequences without quality scores, so filtering could not match that applied to full-length reads. To assign V/J genes and CDR3, sequences were annotated against IMGT germline references using PyIR, a Python wrapper for IgBLAST v1.9. Reads were removed for weak V/J assignments (E-value above 1e-6), missing CDR3, stop codons, out-of-frame junctions, or ambiguous translated residues. V3J clonotypes were defined as sequences sharing the same inferred V gene, J gene, and CDR3 amino acid sequence. The percentage overlap between two repertoires was calculated by dividing the number of shared unique clonotypes by the size of the smaller repertoire. RTK rarefaction, the Chao1 estimator, and Recon v2.1 estimates of unobserved clonotypes were used to assess repertoire richness. For all TCRbeta clonotypes obtained by the gDNA method from a few donors, generation probabilities were computed with OLGA. The clones in this table, taken by TCRdb from immuneACCESS, are in-frame only. Not every clone is retained; where verified, under half of the shortfall comes from an unresolved V gene, and the cause of the rest is unknown. That table furnishes V, J and clone size, whereas the DNA furnished D and trimming. The sample contains roughly 2.5 million clones, more than 90% of them found a single time. The ten largest clones add up to 0.11% to 0.15% of the sample.

The CDR3 numbers 15 residues from cysteine through phenylalanine. The DNA shown is the 45-base CDR3, in frame from base 1. V is cut by 4 bases and J by 3 bases, and the space between the germline ends is 15 bases. CDR1 and CDR2 (GTSNPN, SVGIG) derive from the germline V gene (reference sequence). The donors were healthy, HIV-negative adults with no recently reported acute infections or vaccinations. All donors were Caucasian adults living in Nashville, Tennessee, USA. CD4+ T cells were enriched by magnetic negative selection, after which naive cells were positively selected on CD45RA and the negative fraction was taken as the memory subset. After blood collection by leukapheresis, PBMCs were isolated using Ficoll-Histopaque density gradient centrifugation and then cryopreserved in the vapor phase of liquid nitrogen. Analytical flow cytometry was used to check the purity and quantity of each magnetically sorted T cell population. Each sorted fraction had its genomic DNA isolated and then quantified by UV absorbance on a Nanodrop 2000c.

Notes on this clone: It has no known antigen specificity. No much larger clone exists at a distance of one base, and base qualities are not known.

The chain is assembled from TRBV30 and TRBJ2-2; possibly the D gene is TRBD1, per 5 matching bases. Sequenced: naive CD4+ T cells sorted from blood. This sample's cell subset or site label indicates: CD45RA+ positively selected. This TCR derives from a young man in good health. The CDR3 protein is CAWTKPGRDTGELFF. Here is the DNA: TGTGCCTGGACCAAACCCGGCAGGGACACCGGGGAGCTGTTTTTT. Beyond the CDR3, the reference TRBV30 and TRBJ2-2 genes provide the residues; the full variable domain reads: SQTIHQWPATLVQPVGSPLSLECTVEGTSNPNLYWYRQAAGRGLQLLFYSVGIGQISSEVPQNLSASRPQDRQFILSSKKLLLSDSGFYLCAWTKPGRDTGELFFGEGSRLTVL.